Listed below are T cell receptor beta chains from one sample, sequenced in a study of T cells in Graves' hyperthyroidism and ophthalmopathy. TCRdb recomputed calls from the multiplex PCR reads with MiXCR, one row per CDR3 protein. The sample shows hundreds of thousands of distinct CDR3 sequences, 14% to 15% of them seen only once. The sequencing sample was made of blood. These receptors were obtained from a man aged 18-30 years with Graves' ophthalmopathy. CDR3s include the opening cysteine and the closing phenylalanine or tryptophan. Fields, in order: clone size, J gene, V gene, CDR3 protein. Clone size, where shown, is once, few, many, or a class for clones that have expanded.

many,TRBJ2-1,TRBV11-1,CASSDRWDRGDNEQFF
many,TRBJ2-3,TRBV4-1,CASSRVGESTDTQYF
many,TRBJ1-3,TRBV24-1,CATSDPGTGTGNTIYF
many,TRBJ1-2,TRBV2,CASSERGPIYGYTF
many,TRBJ1-2,TRBV3-1,CASSQDRDGTYYGYTF
many,TRBJ2-7,TRBV5-1,CASSLDPGGFYEQYF
NA,TRBJ2-7,TRBV15,CATSREKGQGENEQYF
NA,TRBJ2-5,TRBV6-1,CASREGTEETQYF
many,TRBJ2-3,TRBV11-2,CASSSGTDTQYF
few,TRBJ2-7,TRBV15,CATGRDRVEQYF
many,TRBJ1-2,TRBV29-1,CSVETGDNYGYTF
many,TRBJ2-5,TRBV27,CASHHQGGETQYF